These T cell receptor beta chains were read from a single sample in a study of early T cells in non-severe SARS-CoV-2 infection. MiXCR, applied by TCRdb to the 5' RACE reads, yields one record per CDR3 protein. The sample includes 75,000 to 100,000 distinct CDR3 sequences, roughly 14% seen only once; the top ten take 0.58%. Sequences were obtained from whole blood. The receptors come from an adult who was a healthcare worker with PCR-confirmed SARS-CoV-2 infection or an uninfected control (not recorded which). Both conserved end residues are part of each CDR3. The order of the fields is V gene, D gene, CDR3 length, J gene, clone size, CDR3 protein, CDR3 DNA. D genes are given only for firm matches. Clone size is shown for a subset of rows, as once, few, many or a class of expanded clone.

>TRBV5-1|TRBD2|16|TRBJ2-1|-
CASSLNSGTSYDEQFF
TGCGCCAGCAGCTTGAATAGCGGGACCAGCTACGATGAGCAGTTCTTC
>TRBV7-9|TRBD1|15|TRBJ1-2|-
CASSPRQGAWYGYTF
TGTGCCAGCAGCCCGCGACAGGGGGCATGGTATGGCTACACCTTC
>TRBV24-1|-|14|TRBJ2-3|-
CVTSLPGGTDTQYF
TGTGTCACCAGTCTACCGGGCGGGACAGATACGCAGTATTTT
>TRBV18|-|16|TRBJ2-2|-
CASSPLVQGNTGELFF
TGTGCCAGCTCACCACTTGTGCAGGGGAACACCGGGGAGCTGTTTTTT
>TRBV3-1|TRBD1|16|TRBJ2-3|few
CASSHRGQGTTDTQYF
TGTGCCAGCAGCCATCGCGGACAGGGGACTACAGATACGCAGTATTTT
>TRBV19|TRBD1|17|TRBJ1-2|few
CASSTLLVSGGVYGYTF
TGTGCCAGTAGTACACTCCTAGTCTCAGGGGGCGTCTATGGCTACACCTTC
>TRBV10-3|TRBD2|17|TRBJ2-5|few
CAIMDPLGLAGEETQYF
TGTGCCATCATGGACCCCCTCGGGCTAGCGGGGGAAGAGACCCAGTACTTC
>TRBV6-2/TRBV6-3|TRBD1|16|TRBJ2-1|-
CASRVPGTGAYNEQFF
TGTGCCAGCAGAGTCCCCGGGACAGGGGCTTACAATGAGCAGTTCTTC
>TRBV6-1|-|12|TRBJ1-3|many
CASSQGGNTIYF
TGTGCCAGCAGCCAGGGGGGAAACACCATATATTTT
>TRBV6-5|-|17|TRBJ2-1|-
CASSYSTSTGSPDEQFF
TGTGCCAGCAGTTACTCAACCTCGACAGGCTCTCCCGATGAGCAGTTCTTC
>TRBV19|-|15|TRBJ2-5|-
CASSLPGASSETQYF
TGTGCCAGTAGTCTCCCGGGAGCGAGTTCGGAGACCCAGTACTTC
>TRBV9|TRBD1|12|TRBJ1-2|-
CASSGTGYDYTF
TGTGCCAGCAGCGGGACAGGTTACGACTACACCTTC
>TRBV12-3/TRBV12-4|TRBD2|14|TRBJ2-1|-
CASSWTSEHNEQFF
TGTGCCAGCAGTTGGACTAGCGAGCACAATGAGCAGTTCTTC
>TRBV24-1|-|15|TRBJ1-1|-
CATSDNGTPNTEAFF
TGTGCCACCAGTGATAACGGGACTCCGAACACTGAAGCTTTCTTT
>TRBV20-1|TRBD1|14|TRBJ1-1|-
CSARTGGPNTEAFF
TGCAGTGCTCGCACAGGGGGACCGAACACTGAAGCTTTCTTT
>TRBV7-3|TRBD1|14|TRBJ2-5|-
CASSAQTGEETQYF
TGTGCCAGCAGCGCCCAGACAGGGGAAGAGACCCAGTACTTC
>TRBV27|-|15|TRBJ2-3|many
CASSLGRSITDTQYF
TGTGCCAGCAGTTTGGGACGTTCAATAACAGATACGCAGTATTTT
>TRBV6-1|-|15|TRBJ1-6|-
CASSEIGTYNSPLHF
TGTGCCAGCAGTGAAATCGGTACCTATAATTCACCCCTCCACTTT